This is a list of T cell receptor beta chains from one sample in a study of CD8+CD57+ T cells in acquired aplastic anemia. TCRdb analysed the reads with MiXCR anew, one entry per CDR3 protein. The sample holds roughly 160,000 distinct CDR3 sequences, 60% to 70% seen once. The material sequenced was sorted CD4+, CD8+, or CD8+CD57+ T cells (not recorded which) from PBMCs. Receptor source: a human donor in good health. The CDR3 runs from the conserved cysteine through the conserved F or W. The D gene is left open where the match is weak. Clone size is stated in some rows and not others, as once, few, many or a class when expanded.

clone size | D gene | J gene | V gene | CDR3 protein | CDR3 DNA
- | - | TRBJ1-5 | TRBV9 | CASSPRGGTSGLIYEHF | TGTGCCAGCAGCCCCCGAGGGGGGACTAGCGGGCTTATCTACGAGCATTTT
once | TRBD1 | TRBJ2-5 | TRBV20-1 | CSARVLGVTGQETQYF | TGCAGTGCTAGAGTTTTGGGGGTGACAGGGCAAGAGACCCAGTACTTC
- | TRBD2 | TRBJ2-3 | TRBV11-2 | CASSPTGLATDTQYF | TGTGCCAGCAGCCCTACGGGACTAGCGACAGATACGCAGTATTTT
- | - | TRBJ2-1 | TRBV5-5 | CASSLFLIGGRHNEQFF | TGTGCCAGCAGCTTGTTTTTAATTGGCGGGCGACACAATGAGCAGTTCTTC
few | TRBD2 | TRBJ2-7 | TRBV20-1 | CSARDMGLAGARTYEQYF | TGCAGTGCTAGAGATATGGGACTAGCGGGGGCCAGAACCTACGAGCAGTACTTC
- | - | TRBJ2-7 | TRBV7-2 | CASSLLWGYEQYF | TGTGCCAGCAGCTTATTGTGGGGGTACGAGCAGTACTTC
- | - | TRBJ2-1 | TRBV24-1 | CATSDHGPLGEQFF | TGTGCCACCAGTGACCATGGACCTCTGGGTGAGCAGTTCTTC
many | TRBD1 | TRBJ2-1 | TRBV9 | CASSEGQASSYNEQFF | TGTGCCAGCAGCGAGGGACAGGCGAGCTCCTACAATGAGCAGTTCTTC
- | - | TRBJ2-2 | TRBV12-5 | CASGLVTGELFF | TGTGCTAGTGGTTTGGTCACCGGGGAGCTGTTTTTT
- | TRBD1 | TRBJ1-2 | TRBV29-1 | CSVGGGEGALGYTF | TGCAGCGTTGGTGGGGGAGAGGGGGCCTTGGGCTACACCTTC
- | - | TRBJ2-7 | TRBV10-2 | CASSDVSGRNYEQYF | TGCGCCAGCAGTGATGTGTCTGGCAGGAACTACGAGCAGTACTTC
- | - | TRBJ2-2 | TRBV10-2 | CASSHPLRPWELFF | TGCGCCAGCAGTCATCCCTTACGTCCGTGGGAGCTGTTTTTT
- | - | TRBJ2-1 | TRBV20-1 | CSARGYNEQFF | TGCAGTGCTAGGGGTTACAATGAGCAGTTCTTC
- | TRBD1 | TRBJ2-5 | TRBV29-1 | CSVRQGIGETQYF | TGCAGCGTTCGACAGGGGATAGGGGAGACCCAGTACTTC
- | - | TRBJ2-7 | TRBV20-1 | CSARDMRYYEQYF | TGCAGTGCTAGAGATATGAGATACTACGAGCAGTACTTC
- | - | TRBJ1-2 | TRBV19 | CASSITDGYTF | TGTGCCAGTAGTATCACAGACGGCTACACCTTC
few | - | TRBJ2-7 | TRBV9 | CASSGGGQNYEQYF | TGTGCCAGCAGCGGGGGGGGACAGAACTACGAGCAGTACTTC
few | - | TRBJ2-7 | TRBV20-1 | CSARGTVSYEQYF | TGCAGTGCCAGAGGGACGGTCTCCTACGAGCAGTACTTC
few | - | TRBJ2-3 | TRBV24-1 | CASKGQTSTDTQYF | TGTGCCAGCAAAGGACAGACATCAACAGATACGCAGTATTTT
- | - | TRBJ2-7 | TRBV24-1 | CASSLQVAVSYEQYF | TGTGCCAGCAGTTTACAGGTAGCGGTGAGCTACGAGCAGTACTTC
- | - | TRBJ2-1 | TRBV6-1 | CATQFINEQFF | TGTGCCACCCAATTCATCAATGAGCAGTTCTTC
many | - | TRBJ1-1 | TRBV5-1 | CASSLHRESTEAFF | TGCGCCAGCAGCTTGCACCGAGAGTCCACTGAAGCTTTCTTT
many | TRBD1 | TRBJ1-1 | TRBV4-3 | CASSQGTGLNTEAFF | TGCGCCAGCAGCCAAGGGACAGGGTTGAACACTGAAGCTTTCTTT
- | TRBD1 | TRBJ2-7 | TRBV7-8 | CASSLGTGGSNEQYF | TGTGCCAGCAGCTTAGGGACAGGGGGTAGCAACGAGCAGTACTTC
- | TRBD1 | TRBJ2-7 | TRBV29-1 | CSVEGTGPGSYEQYF | TGCAGCGTTGAGGGGACAGGGCCGGGGTCCTACGAGCAGTACTTC
- | - | TRBJ1-1 | TRBV7-2 | CASSLNGLNTEAFF | TGTGCCAGCAGCTTAAACGGTCTAAACACTGAAGCTTTCTTT
- | TRBD1 | TRBJ1-5 | TRBV19 | CASSHPGQGLNQPQHF | TGTGCCAGTAGTCATCCGGGACAGGGATTGAATCAGCCCCAGCATTTT
- | - | TRBJ2-7 | TRBV20-1 | CSARESGTPSPYEQYF | TGCAGTGCTAGAGAGTCCGGGACACCAAGTCCTTACGAGCAGTACTTC
few | - | TRBJ1-2 | TRBV7-8 | CASSQFSTVIGPYGYTF | TGTGCCAGCAGCCAATTCTCCACGGTAATTGGCCCCTATGGCTACACCTTC
- | TRBD1 | TRBJ2-7 | TRBV24-1 | CATSDSGDRGLYEQYF | TGTGCCACCAGTGATTCGGGGGACAGGGGGCTCTACGAGCAGTACTTC
- | TRBD2 | TRBJ2-3 | TRBV10-3 | CAISGSGITDTQYF | TGTGCCATCAGTGGCAGCGGGATCACAGATACGCAGTATTTT
- | - | TRBJ2-7 | TRBV19 | CASREGGRYEQYF | TGTGCCAGTAGAGAGGGGGGTCGCTACGAGCAGTACTTC
- | - | TRBJ1-2 | TRBV2 | CASSEDRSYGYTF | TGTGCCAGCAGTGAAGATCGGAGCTATGGCTACACCTTC
- | - | TRBJ2-7 | TRBV7-3 | CASSSGPGTDEQYF | TGTGCCAGCAGCTCCGGACCCGGGACGGACGAGCAGTACTTC
- | - | TRBJ2-7 | TRBV10-3 | CAISDQGEQYF | TGTGCCATCAGTGACCAGGGCGAGCAGTACTTC
- | - | TRBJ2-3 | TRBV20-1 | CSARSTHTDTQYF | TGCAGTGCTAGATCGACCCATACAGATACGCAGTATTTT
once | - | TRBJ2-7 | TRBV6-5 | CASSYDWGGSEQYF | TGTGCCAGCAGTTACGATTGGGGCGGTTCCGAGCAGTACTTC
many | - | TRBJ1-1 | TRBV19 | CASGGLYAEAFF | TGTGCCAGCGGGGGATTATATGCTGAAGCTTTCTTT
many | - | TRBJ2-1 | TRBV5-6 | CASSLSVGSVYNEQFF | TGTGCCAGCAGCTTGTCAGTGGGGTCGGTTTACAATGAGCAGTTCTTC
- | TRBD1 | TRBJ2-3 | TRBV2 | CASGGQSTDTQYF | TGTGCCAGCGGGGGACAGAGCACAGATACGCAGTATTTT
- | - | TRBJ2-5 | TRBV5-5 | CASSFLSGETQYF | TGTGCCAGCAGCTTTCTGTCAGGGGAGACCCAGTACTTC
- | - | TRBJ1-6 | TRBV2 | CASSVRGSSYNSPLHF | TGTGCCAGCAGTGTTCGGGGAAGCTCCTATAATTCACCCCTCCACTTT
- | - | TRBJ1-4 | TRBV7-2 | CASSYRSGYDEKLFF | TGTGCCAGCAGCTACAGGTCTGGGTATGATGAAAAACTGTTTTTT
- | TRBD2 | TRBJ2-7 | TRBV7-9 | CASGGLAGEREQYF | TGTGCGAGCGGGGGGCTAGCGGGAGAGAGGGAGCAGTACTTC
- | - | TRBJ2-1 | TRBV29-1 | CGVDDRLVSNEQFF | TGCGGCGTTGATGATCGCCTAGTAAGCAATGAGCAGTTCTTC
few | TRBD2 | TRBJ2-5 | TRBV6-5 | CASSFGLEFSETQYF | TGTGCCAGCAGTTTTGGACTAGAATTTTCAGAGACCCAGTACTTC
few | - | TRBJ2-7 | TRBV24-1 | CATSETGTAAYEQYF | TGTGCCACCAGTGAAACCGGGACCGCGGCCTACGAGCAGTACTTC
many | TRBD1 | TRBJ1-3 | TRBV9 | CASSGTGGSGNTIYF | TGTGCCAGCAGCGGCACAGGGGGCTCTGGAAACACCATATATTTT
many | - | TRBJ2-2 | TRBV7-9 | CASRGTGFGELFF | TGTGCCAGCAGGGGAACAGGTTTCGGGGAGCTGTTTTTT
- | - | TRBJ1-2 | TRBV20-1 | CSAPTGGFYGYTF | TGCAGTGCCCCGACAGGTGGTTTCTATGGCTACACCTTC